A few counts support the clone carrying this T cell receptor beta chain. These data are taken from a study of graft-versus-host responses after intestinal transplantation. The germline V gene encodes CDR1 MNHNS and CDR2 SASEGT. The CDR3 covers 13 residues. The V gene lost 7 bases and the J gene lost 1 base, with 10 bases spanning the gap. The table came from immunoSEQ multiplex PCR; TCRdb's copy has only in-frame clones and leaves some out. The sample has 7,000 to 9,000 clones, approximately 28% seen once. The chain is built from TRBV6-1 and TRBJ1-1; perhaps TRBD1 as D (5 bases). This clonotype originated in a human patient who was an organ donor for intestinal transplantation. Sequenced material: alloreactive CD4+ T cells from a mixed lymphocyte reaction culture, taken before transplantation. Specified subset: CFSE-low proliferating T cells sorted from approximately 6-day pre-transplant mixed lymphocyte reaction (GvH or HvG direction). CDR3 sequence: CASIERGNTEAFF. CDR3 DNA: TGTGCCAGCATAGAAAGGGGGAACACTGAAGCTTTCTTT.